This T cell receptor beta chain was sequenced in a study of blood T cell repertoires in COVID-19. Study summary: Italy, Spain and the United States were the sources of the convalescent and acute COVID-19 samples.

Study processing details: Reference gene primer amplification gave nucleated cell count estimates. The data were produced by immunoSEQ multiplex PCR, yet TCRdb's version contains in-frame clones alone and is incomplete. Clone size and V and J calls were adopted from that table, with D and trimming inferred from the DNA. The sample records about 150,000 clones, roughly 87% being singletons. CDR3 length: 15 residues. CDR1 LNHDA and CDR2 SQIVND come from the germline V gene (reference sequence). V shed 2 bases and J 2 bases; nucleotides not matched to a gene: 2. The sequenced sample was peripheral blood. The gene calls are TRBV19 and TRBJ1-5; 8 positions agree with TRBD1. This TCR came from a woman aged 55-69 years with active or convalescent COVID-19. The CDR3 is CASSIQGAGNQPQHF. In DNA form, the CDR3 reads TGTGCCAGTAGTATACAGGGGGCTGGCAATCAGCCCCAGCATTTT.